This TCR beta chain appears in the sequencing data of a study of Ad26.COV2.S vaccination and SARS-CoV-2 variants. Study-level information: Enrolled in COV1001, the donor was in the Ad26.COV2.S trial arm, which received the vaccine. Doses of Ad26.COV2.S were injected into muscle once or twice, 56 days apart.

Treatment in this sample: some 20 received Ad26.COV2.S at low or high dose, single or two shots; 5 received placebo; per-sample allocation not given. Sampling occurred on day 63 after the first vaccine or placebo injection. An adult donor aged 18-55 years was enrolled in Boston. For this clone: As yet, its antigen is unknown.

Assay used: immunoSEQ multiplex PCR; TCRdb lists only in-frame clones, some missing. The sample shows some 410,000 clones, 80% to 95% of them seen only once. Points from the study as a whole: Breadth, reportedly substantial, characterized the spike-specific CD8+ and CD4+ T cell responses after vaccination.

Per the germline V gene, CDR1 is WSHSY and CDR2 is SAAADI. The CDR3 consists of 17 residues. V lost 6 bases, J lost 6 bases, and 18 bases stayed unmatched. The receptor's source is a person between 18 and 59 years old who received the Ad26.COV2.S COVID-19 vaccine or a placebo. The sequenced sample was peripheral blood, obtained in a trial of Ad26.COV2.S vaccine versus placebo. The gene calls are TRBV10-2 and TRBJ1-1, with TRBD1 matching over 8 bases. CDR3 sequence (DNA): TGCGCCAGCAGAGCCGACAGGGGCACAACACTTATCGCTGAAGCTTTCTTT. It specifies CASRADRGTTLIAEAFF.